This T cell receptor (beta chain) is drawn from a study of blood T cell repertoires in COVID-19 (dated by TCRdb to about 2020). A note on the overall study: The collaborator samples originated in the United States, Italy and Spain and spanned the acute and convalescent phases of COVID-19. Where HLA class I and class II types were available, the types were taken from metadata supplied by the sample provider, not from assay-based typing. Subjects who had been exposed to COVID-19, were actively infected with it, or had recovered from it provided the deeply sampled blood TCRbeta repertoires that made up the dataset. The material from the prospective study consisted of cDNA or gDNA derived from T cells, B-cell-depleted T cells, or PBMCs. A freely available public database, intended as a resource for researchers studying the immune response to SARS-CoV-2, is where the repertoires were released. Samples were obtained from the ongoing ImmuneRACE study (first 160 participants) and from roughly 1,300 subjects provided by 6 global collaborators. Nearly every sample came with metadata listing a de-identified subject ID, COVID-19 status, age in years and sex.

In regard to this clone: The specificity of this receptor is unknown. No base-level quality is on record; no much larger clone is a single base apart.

Each collaborating institution followed its own protocols to collect whole blood in K2EDTA tubes. For TCRbeta analysis, collaborators shipped samples in one of three forms: frozen whole blood, isolated PBMCs, or DNA extracted from either of those sample types. Based on the germline V gene, the CDR1 and CDR2 sequences are MNHEY and SVGEGT. Including the terminal cysteine and phenylalanine, the CDR3 comprises 18 residues. Left in the record is the CDR3 DNA by itself, 54 bases read in frame from the first base. Compared with germline, V lacks 0 bases and J lacks 1 base; bases without a gene match: 6. TCRbeta CDR3 regions were amplified from genomic DNA using the immunoSEQ Assay, a bias-controlled multiplex PCR. As for the original processing: The number of nucleated cells in each sample was estimated from the amplification of reference gene primers within the assay. To quantify the absolute abundance of each unique TCRbeta CDR3 rearrangement, sequence reads were collapsed and filtered. For each sample, productive Simpson clonality was calculated as the square root of Simpson's diversity index over productive rearrangements. Imported from immuneACCESS, the table was reduced by TCRdb to in-frame sequences with V and J called. These copies leave out some clones; in studies compared against another copy, an unresolved V gene accounts for under half, and the cause of the remainder is not known. That table furnishes V, J and clone size, whereas the DNA furnished D and trimming. The sample contains roughly 200,000 clones, about nine tenths of them found a single time. The ten most abundant clones make up approximately 6.7% of the sample.

Broad study findings and their caveats: The quantity of clinical and demographic metadata differed by source and by participant and was supplied without curation.

The rearrangement joined TRBV6-2 or TRBV6-3 to TRBJ2-3; the junction holds 11 bases that match TRBD2. Specimen: peripheral blood. The sequence came from a man aged 35-49 years with acute or convalescent COVID-19. For the CDR3, the sequence is CASSYSGLAGGRTDTQYF. At the DNA level, the sequence is TGTGCCAGCAGTTACTCGGGGCTAGCGGGGGGCCGCACAGATACGCAGTATTTT.